Reported below is one T cell receptor (beta chain). Its antigen remains unidentified. CDR1 is SQVTM, CDR2 ANQGSEA, per germline. Losses at the gene ends were 3 bases for V and 7 bases for J; bases not matched to a gene: 13. The length of the CDR3 is 15 residues. Time point: week 5, during vaccination. Every vaccination contained 300 ug of the mutant IDH1 20-mer peptide and was paired with topical imiquimod. This record comes from a study of a mutant IDH1 vaccine in newly diagnosed glioma. At the level of the study: Patients had eight vaccinations, in weeks 1, 3, 5, 7, 11, 15, 19 and 23. Once 4-6 weeks had passed after radiotherapy alone, vaccination started, or it started with temozolomide cycles. Sex distribution of treated patients was about 60% male and roughly 40% female; mean age was around 40 years. It was radiotherapy, temozolomide, or both that patients received previously, with most receiving both.

The data were produced by immunoSEQ multiplex PCR, yet TCRdb's version contains in-frame clones alone and is incomplete. The table records approximately 60,000 clones, approximately 82% of them present only once. The clonotype comes from a woman between 18 and 29 years old with glioma. Some clones in this sample may be carry-over from other donors' samples. The input for sequencing was PBMCs, taken from a glioma patient whose treatment included an IDH1 peptide vaccine. The V and J genes are TRBV29-1 and TRBJ2-3, with 7 bases identical to TRBD2. Written as DNA, the CDR3 is TGCAGCGTTGAGGCGGCTAGCGGCTCCGGGTATACGCAGTATTTT. Translated: CSVEAASGSGYTQYF.